These T cell receptor beta chains were read from a single sample in a study of neurological immune-mediated disorders. In TCRdb, the 5' RACE reads were re-called with MiXCR into one record per CDR3 protein. Of about 62,000 distinct CDR3 sequences listed, under 5.5% are singletons. Sample: PBMCs. The receptors derive from a woman aged 45-59 years with multiple sclerosis. Each CDR3 is given with its conserved first and last residue. The D gene is left open where the match is weak. Rows may omit the clone size; those that give it use once, few, many or a size class.

TRBJ1-4	.	many	TRBV29-1	TGCAGCGTCCAACAGGACAGAAGCTATGGCAAACTGTTTTTT	CSVQQDRSYGKLFF
TRBJ2-3	TRBD2	.	TRBV3-1	TGTGCCAGCAGCCACGGGACTAGCGAGGGGACGCAGTATTTT	CASSHGTSEGTQYF
TRBJ2-7	.	few	TRBV5-1	TGCGCCAGCAGCTTGAATCTGCGGGTAAGCTCCTACGAGCAGTACTTC	CASSLNLRVSSYEQYF
TRBJ1-6	.	few	TRBV7-9	TGTGCCAGCAGCTTAGAAGGGAATTCACCCCTCAACTTT	CASSLEGNSPLNF
TRBJ2-1	.	many	TRBV28	TGTGCCAGCAGTTCAGGAATTTACAATGAGCAGTTCTTC	CASSSGIYNEQFF
TRBJ2-3	.	many	TRBV9	TGTGCCAGCAGCTATACAGATACGCAGTATTTT	CASSYTDTQYF
TRBJ1-1	.	many	TRBV5-1	TGCGCCAGCAGCCTGGACGGGCCGGGGGGGAGCACTGAAGCTTTCTTT	CASSLDGPGGSTEAFF
TRBJ1-3	.	many	TRBV4-3	TGCGCCAGCAGCCAAGACGTGAACGGAAACGGGTTGACGAGCTCTGGAAACACCATATATTTT	CASSQDVNGNGLTSSGNTIYF
TRBJ1-1	.	.	TRBV7-9	TGTGCCAGCAGCTCCTATTCCGGGACACAAGCTTTCTTT	CASSSYSGTQAFF
TRBJ2-7	.	many	TRBV6-2/TRBV6-3	TGTGCCAGCAGTTACGCCTACGAGCAGTACTTC	CASSYAYEQYF
TRBJ2-5	.	many	TRBV5-1	TGCGCCAGCAGCCCCCTCTGGTGGGGACGGCACCAAGAGACCCAGTACTTC	CASSPLWWGRHQETQYF
TRBJ1-5	.	many	TRBV7-2	TGTGCCAGCAGCGGTAGTGTGGGGAGCAATCAGCCCCAGCATTTT	CASSGSVGSNQPQHF
TRBJ2-3	TRBD1	few	TRBV20-1	TGCAGTGCTAGGAATAGTGACAGGGGTCACACAGATACGCAGTATTTT	CSARNSDRGHTDTQYF
TRBJ2-3	.	many	TRBV3-1	TGTGCCAGCAGCCAGAACAGGGTCGATACGCAGTATTTT	CASSQNRVDTQYF
TRBJ1-6	.	many	TRBV20-1	TGCAGTGCCCACGGGGCAGAGAATTCACCCCTCCACTTT	CSAHGAENSPLHF
TRBJ1-2	.	many	TRBV12-3/TRBV12-4	TGTGCCAGCAGTTCGGTGGGCAGGGACGTCGCTGGCTACACCTTC	CASSSVGRDVAGYTF
TRBJ2-7	.	many	TRBV6-5	TGTGCCAGCAGTTACTCGAAGGGGTCCTACGAGCAGTACTTC	CASSYSKGSYEQYF
TRBJ2-3	.	few	TRBV7-2	TGTGCCAGCAGCCCCCTCTGGCGGGGCTCTAGCACAGATACGCAGTATTTT	CASSPLWRGSSTDTQYF
TRBJ2-1	.	many	TRBV5-1	TGCGCCAGCAGCTTGGACGGCTCCTACAATGAGCAGTTCTTC	CASSLDGSYNEQFF
TRBJ2-2	.	many	TRBV6-6	TGTGCCAGCAAGAACTCGAACACCGGGGAGCTGTTTTTT	CASKNSNTGELFF
TRBJ1-2	.	many	TRBV4-3	TGCGCCAGCAGCCCGACAAGGAACTATGGCTACACCTTC	CASSPTRNYGYTF
TRBJ2-2	TRBD1	many	TRBV11-2	TGTGCCAGCAGCCCGGGGACAGGGTGGGACACCGGGGAGCTGTTTTTT	CASSPGTGWDTGELFF
TRBJ2-5	.	many	TRBV20-1	TGCAGTGCTAGAGATTCACTAGACCAAGAGACCCAGTACTTC	CSARDSLDQETQYF
TRBJ1-4	.	many	TRBV20-1	TGCAGTGCTAGGTCCGGGGCGAGCGAAAAACTGTTTTTT	CSARSGASEKLFF
TRBJ1-6	TRBD1	many	TRBV19	TGTGCCAGTCGGAAACCGGGGACAGGCAGTTCACCCCTCCACTTT	CASRKPGTGSSPLHF
TRBJ2-7	TRBD2	many	TRBV5-1	TGCGCCAGCAGCTTGTCGAGCGGCGGGGGAAACTACGAGCAGTACTTC	CASSLSSGGGNYEQYF
TRBJ2-7	.	few	TRBV14	TGTGCCAGCAGCCAACTAGCGAGTGAGCAGTACTTC	CASSQLASEQYF
TRBJ2-5	TRBD2	many	TRBV7-9	TGTGCCAGCAGCGGGACTAGGTGGTCTGTAGAGACCCAGTACTTC	CASSGTRWSVETQYF
TRBJ1-5	TRBD1	many	TRBV7-9	TGTGCCAGCAGCTCCTGGGACAGTCAAAACCAGCCCCAGCATTTT	CASSSWDSQNQPQHF
TRBJ1-6	TRBD1	many	TRBV20-1	TGCAGAGGCGCGGGACAGGGAAATTCACCCCTCCACTTT	CRGAGQGNSPLHF
TRBJ2-5	.	many	TRBV4-1	TGCGCCAGCAGCCAAGATTTCGAGACCCAGTACTTC	CASSQDFETQYF
TRBJ2-1	.	many	TRBV6-2/TRBV6-3	TGTGCCAGCAGTTACAACGGGTACAATGAGCAGTTCTTC	CASSYNGYNEQFF
TRBJ2-3	.	.	TRBV24-1	TGTGCCACCAGCCGCGCAGATACGCAGTATTTT	CATSRADTQYF
TRBJ2-5	.	many	TRBV24-1	TGTGCCACCAGTGATCCAGGGAGGCGGGAGACCCAGTACTTC	CATSDPGRRETQYF
TRBJ2-2	TRBD1	many	TRBV5-1	TGCGCCAGCAGCTTGGTTCAGGGGGCCGGGGAGCTGTTTTTT	CASSLVQGAGELFF
TRBJ1-6	.	many	TRBV6-2/TRBV6-3	TGTGCCAGCAGTTCCTCCGCCCCACCTTCACCCCTCCACTTT	CASSSSAPPSPLHF
TRBJ2-2	.	many	TRBV10-3	TGTGCCATCAGTGAGTCGTTGGGGTCCGGGGAGCTGTTTTTT	CAISESLGSGELFF
TRBJ1-1	.	.	TRBV3-1	TGTGCCAGCAGCCAAGGGTGGGCTGCAAATGAATTT	CASSQGWAANEF
TRBJ1-1	.	many	TRBV5-6	TGTGCCAGCAGCTTGGAAAGACAACTGAACACTGAAGCTTTCTTT	CASSLERQLNTEAFF
TRBJ1-5	.	.	TRBV6-2/TRBV6-3	TGTGCCAGCAGCTACTCGGCTGCCAATCAGCCCCAGAATTTT	CASSYSAANQPQNF
TRBJ1-1	.	many	TRBV7-9	TGTGCCAGCAGCTTTCGTATAGGGGAAGCTTTCTTT	CASSFRIGEAFF
TRBJ2-7	.	many	TRBV20-1	TGCAGTGCTAGAGATTGGAATGGCGAGCAGTACTTC	CSARDWNGEQYF
TRBJ1-6	.	many	TRBV20-1	TGCAGTGCTAGAGATTGGGACAAGGGAAATAATTCACCCCTCCACTTT	CSARDWDKGNNSPLHF
TRBJ2-5	.	many	TRBV7-9	TGTGCCAGCAGCCTGGCGGGCTGGGAGACCCAGTACTTC	CASSLAGWETQYF
TRBJ2-3	.	many	TRBV29-1	TGCAGCGTACTCGGGACATTCGGCACAGATACGCAGTATTTT	CSVLGTFGTDTQYF
TRBJ2-7	.	many	TRBV7-2	TGTGCCAGCAGCTCTGGTAGTGAGCAGTACTTC	CASSSGSEQYF
TRBJ2-5	.	many	TRBV12-3/TRBV12-4	TGTGCCAGCAGTTTGCGAGGCCTAGAGACCCAGTACTTC	CASSLRGLETQYF
TRBJ1-1	.	once	TRBV7-9	TGTGCCAGCAGCTTAGGAGTTTACACTGAAGCTTTCTTT	CASSLGVYTEAFF
TRBJ2-2	TRBD1	many	TRBV4-2	TGTGCCAGCAGCCAACTCGGGACAGCGACTAACACCGGGGAGCTGTTTTTT	CASSQLGTATNTGELFF
TRBJ1-1	TRBD1	many	TRBV28	TGTGCCAGCAGTTTGAAGCCGGGACAGGGGGGTACTGAAGCTTTCTTT	CASSLKPGQGGTEAFF